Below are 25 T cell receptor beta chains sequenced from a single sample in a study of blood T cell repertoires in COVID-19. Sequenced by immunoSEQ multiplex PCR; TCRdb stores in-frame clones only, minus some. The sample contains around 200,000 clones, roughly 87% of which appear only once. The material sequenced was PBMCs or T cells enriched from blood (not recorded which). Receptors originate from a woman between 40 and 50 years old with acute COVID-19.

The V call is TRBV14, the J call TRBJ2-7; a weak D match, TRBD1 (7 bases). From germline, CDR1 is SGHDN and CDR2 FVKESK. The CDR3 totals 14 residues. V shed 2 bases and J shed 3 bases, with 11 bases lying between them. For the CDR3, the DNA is TGTGCCAGCAGCCAACGGGGGACAGTCTACGAGCAGTACTTC. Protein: CASSQRGTVYEQYF.

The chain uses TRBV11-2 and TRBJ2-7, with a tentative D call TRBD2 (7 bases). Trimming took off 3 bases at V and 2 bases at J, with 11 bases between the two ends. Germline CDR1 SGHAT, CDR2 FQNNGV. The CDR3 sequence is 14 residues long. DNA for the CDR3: TGTGCCAGCAGCTTCGACGGGGGGCCCTACGAGCAGTACTTC. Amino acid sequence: CASSFDGGPYEQYF.

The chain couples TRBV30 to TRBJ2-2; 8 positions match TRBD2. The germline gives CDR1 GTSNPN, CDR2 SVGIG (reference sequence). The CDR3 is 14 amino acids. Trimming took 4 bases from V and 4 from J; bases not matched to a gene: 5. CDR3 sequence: CAWTGTSFTGELFF. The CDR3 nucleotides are TGTGCCTGGACCGGGACTAGTTTCACCGGGGAGCTGTTTTTT.

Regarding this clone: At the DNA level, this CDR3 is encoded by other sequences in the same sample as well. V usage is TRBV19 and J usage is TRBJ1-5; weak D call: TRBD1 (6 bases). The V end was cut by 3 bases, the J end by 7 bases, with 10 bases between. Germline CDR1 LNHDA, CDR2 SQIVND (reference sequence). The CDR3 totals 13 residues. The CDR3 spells CASSIRGGQPQHF. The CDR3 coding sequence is TGTGCCAGTAGTATCAGGGGCGGGCAGCCCCAGCATTTT. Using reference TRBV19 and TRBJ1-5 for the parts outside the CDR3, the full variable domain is DGGITQSPKYLFRKEGQNVTLSCEQNLNHDAMYWYRQDPGQGLRLIYYSQIVNDFQKGDIAEGYSVSREKKESFPLTVTSAQKNPTAFYLCASSIRGGQPQHFGDGTRLSIL.

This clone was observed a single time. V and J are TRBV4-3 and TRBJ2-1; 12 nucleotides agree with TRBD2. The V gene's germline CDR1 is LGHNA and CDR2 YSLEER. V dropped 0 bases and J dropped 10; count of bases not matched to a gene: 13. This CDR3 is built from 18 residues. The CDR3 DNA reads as TGCGCCAGCAGCCAAGATAGACTAGCGGGAGCTATTAGCTGGGAGCAGTTCTTC. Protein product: CASSQDRLAGAISWEQFF.

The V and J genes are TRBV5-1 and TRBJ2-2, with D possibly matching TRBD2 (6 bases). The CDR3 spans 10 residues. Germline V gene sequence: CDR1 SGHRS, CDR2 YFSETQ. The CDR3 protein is CAGGTGELFF. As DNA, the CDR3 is TGCGCGGGGGGTACCGGGGAGCTGTTTTTT. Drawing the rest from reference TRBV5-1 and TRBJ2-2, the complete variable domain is KAGVTQTPRYLIKTRGQQVTLSCSPISGHRSVSWYQQTPGQGLQFLFEYFSETQRNKGNFPGRFSGRQFSNSRSEMNVSTLELGDSALYLCAGGTGELFFGEGSRLTVL.

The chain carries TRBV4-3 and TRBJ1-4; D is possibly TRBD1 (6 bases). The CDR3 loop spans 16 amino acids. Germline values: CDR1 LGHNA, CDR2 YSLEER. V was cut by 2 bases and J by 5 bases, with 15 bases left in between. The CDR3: CASSQLRPTGNEKLFF. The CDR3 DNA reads TGCGCCAGCAGCCAACTCAGACCGACAGGAAATGAAAAACTGTTTTTT.

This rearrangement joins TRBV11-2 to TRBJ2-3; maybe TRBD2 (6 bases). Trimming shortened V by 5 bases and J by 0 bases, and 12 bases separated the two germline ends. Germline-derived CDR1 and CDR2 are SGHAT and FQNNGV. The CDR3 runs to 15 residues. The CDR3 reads CASSPLEGSTDTQYF. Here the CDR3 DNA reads TGTGCCAGCAGCCCCTTGGAGGGTAGCACAGATACGCAGTATTTT.

This CDR3 is CASSFGGNEQFF. The DNA for the CDR3 is TGTGCCAGCAGCTTTGGCGGGAATGAGCAGTTCTTC. V and J are TRBV11-2 and TRBJ2-1, with D possibly TRBD2 on 5 matching bases. Trimming took off 3 bases at V and 7 bases at J, with 7 bases between the two ends. Germline V gene data show CDR1 as SGHAT and CDR2 as FQNNGV. The CDR3 contains 12 residues.

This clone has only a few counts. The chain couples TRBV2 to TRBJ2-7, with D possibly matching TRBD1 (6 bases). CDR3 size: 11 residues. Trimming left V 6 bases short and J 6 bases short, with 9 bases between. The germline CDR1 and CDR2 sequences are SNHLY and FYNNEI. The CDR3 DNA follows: TGTGCCAGCAGACTCAGGGGCGAGCAGTACTTC. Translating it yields CASRLRGEQYF.

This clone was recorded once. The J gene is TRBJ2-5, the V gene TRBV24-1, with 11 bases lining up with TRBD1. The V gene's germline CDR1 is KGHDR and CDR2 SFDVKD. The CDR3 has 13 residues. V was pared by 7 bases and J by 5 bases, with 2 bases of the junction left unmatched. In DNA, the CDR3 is TGTGCCACCAGAGGGACAGGGGGTGAGACCCAGTACTTC. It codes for CATRGTGGETQYF.

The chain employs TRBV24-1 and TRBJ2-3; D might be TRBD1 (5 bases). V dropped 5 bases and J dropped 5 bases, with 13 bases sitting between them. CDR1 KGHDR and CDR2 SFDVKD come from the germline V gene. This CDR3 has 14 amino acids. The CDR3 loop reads CATSGQGAGDTQYF. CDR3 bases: TGTGCCACCAGTGGGCAAGGGGCCGGAGATACGCAGTATTTT.

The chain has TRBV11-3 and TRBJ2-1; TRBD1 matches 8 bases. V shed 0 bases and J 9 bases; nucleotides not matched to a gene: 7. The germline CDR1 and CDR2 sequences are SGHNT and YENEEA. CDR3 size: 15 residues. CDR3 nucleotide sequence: TGTGCCAGCAGCTTAGACAGGGGGCCCTACGGTGAGCAGTTCTTC. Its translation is CASSLDRGPYGEQFF.

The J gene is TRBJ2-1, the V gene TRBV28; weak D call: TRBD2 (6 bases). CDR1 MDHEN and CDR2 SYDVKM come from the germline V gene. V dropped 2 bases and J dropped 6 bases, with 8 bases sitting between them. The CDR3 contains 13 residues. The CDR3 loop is CASSLEGLNEQFF. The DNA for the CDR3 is TGTGCCAGCAGTTTAGAGGGACTCAATGAGCAGTTCTTC.

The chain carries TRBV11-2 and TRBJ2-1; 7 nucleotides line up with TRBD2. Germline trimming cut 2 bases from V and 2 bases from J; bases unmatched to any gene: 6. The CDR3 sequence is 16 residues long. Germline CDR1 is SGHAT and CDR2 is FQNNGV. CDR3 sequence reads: CASSLHSSGAYNEQFF. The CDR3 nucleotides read TGTGCCAGCAGCTTACACTCTAGCGGAGCCTACAATGAGCAGTTCTTC.

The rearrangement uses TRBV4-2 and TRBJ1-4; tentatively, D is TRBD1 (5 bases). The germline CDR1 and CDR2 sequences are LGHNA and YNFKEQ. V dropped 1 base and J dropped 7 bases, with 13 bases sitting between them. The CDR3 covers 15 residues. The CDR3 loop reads CASSQGPREGEKLFF. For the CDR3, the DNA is TGTGCCAGCAGCCAAGGCCCCAGGGAGGGTGAAAAACTGTTTTTT.

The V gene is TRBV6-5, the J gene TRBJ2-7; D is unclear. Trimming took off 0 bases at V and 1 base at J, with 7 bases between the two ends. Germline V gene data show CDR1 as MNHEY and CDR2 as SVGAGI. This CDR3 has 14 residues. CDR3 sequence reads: CASSYSESSYEQYF. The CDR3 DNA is TGTGCCAGCAGTTACTCAGAGTCTTCCTACGAGCAGTACTTC.

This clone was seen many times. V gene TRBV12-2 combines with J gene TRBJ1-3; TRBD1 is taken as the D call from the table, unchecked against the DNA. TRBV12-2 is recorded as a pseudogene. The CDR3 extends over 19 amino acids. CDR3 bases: TGTGCAAGTCGCTCCTTCAGGGGGCCCATATATCATTCTGGAAACACCATATATTTT. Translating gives CASRSFRGPIYHSGNTIYF.

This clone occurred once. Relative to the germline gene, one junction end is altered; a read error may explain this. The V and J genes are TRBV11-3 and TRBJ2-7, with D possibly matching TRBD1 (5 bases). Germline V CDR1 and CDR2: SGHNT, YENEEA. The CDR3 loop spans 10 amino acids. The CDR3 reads CASTYNRTGF. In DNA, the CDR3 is TGTGCCAGCACCTATAACAGGACGGGCTTC.

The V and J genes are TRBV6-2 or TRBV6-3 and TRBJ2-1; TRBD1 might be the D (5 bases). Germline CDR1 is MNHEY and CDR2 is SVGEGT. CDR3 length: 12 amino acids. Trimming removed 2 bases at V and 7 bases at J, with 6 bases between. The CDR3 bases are TGTGCCAGCAGTTACGACAGAAATGAGCAGTTCTTC. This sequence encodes CASSYDRNEQFF.

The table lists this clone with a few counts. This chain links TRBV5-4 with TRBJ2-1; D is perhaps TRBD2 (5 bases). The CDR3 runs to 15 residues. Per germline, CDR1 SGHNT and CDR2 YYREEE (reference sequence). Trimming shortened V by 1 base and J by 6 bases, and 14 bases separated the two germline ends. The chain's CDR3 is CASSLRPIGGNEQFF. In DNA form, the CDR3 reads TGTGCCAGCAGCTTGCGGCCTATAGGAGGCAATGAGCAGTTCTTC. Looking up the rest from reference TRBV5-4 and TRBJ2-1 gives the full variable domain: ETGVTQSPTHLIKTRGQQVTLRCSSQSGHNTVSWYQQALGQGPQFIFQYYREEENGRGNFPPRFSGLQFPNYSSELNVNALELDDSALYLCASSLRPIGGNEQFFGPGTRLTVL.

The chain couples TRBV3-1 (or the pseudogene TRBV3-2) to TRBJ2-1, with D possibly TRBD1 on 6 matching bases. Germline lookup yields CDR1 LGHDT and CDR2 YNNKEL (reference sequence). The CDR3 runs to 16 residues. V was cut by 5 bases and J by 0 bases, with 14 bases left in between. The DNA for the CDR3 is TGTGCCAGCAGCACCCGAACAGGGAACTCCTACAATGAGCAGTTCTTC. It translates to CASSTRTGNSYNEQFF.

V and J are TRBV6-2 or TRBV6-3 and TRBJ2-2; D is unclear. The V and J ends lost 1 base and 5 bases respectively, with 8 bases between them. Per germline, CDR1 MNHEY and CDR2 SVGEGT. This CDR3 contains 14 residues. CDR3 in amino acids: CASSYFPVTGELFF. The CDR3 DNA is TGTGCCAGCAGTTACTTTCCGGTTACCGGGGAGCTGTTTTTT.

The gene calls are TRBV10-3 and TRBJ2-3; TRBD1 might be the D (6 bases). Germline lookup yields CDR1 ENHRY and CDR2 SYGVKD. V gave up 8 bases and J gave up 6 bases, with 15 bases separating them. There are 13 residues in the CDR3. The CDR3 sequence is CAIGQGLLDTQYF. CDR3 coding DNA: TGTGCCATCGGGCAGGGGCTCTTGGATACGCAGTATTTT.

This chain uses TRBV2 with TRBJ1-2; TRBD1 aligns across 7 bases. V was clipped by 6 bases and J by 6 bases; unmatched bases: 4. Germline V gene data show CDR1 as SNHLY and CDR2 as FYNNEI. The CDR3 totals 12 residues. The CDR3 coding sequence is TGTGCCAGCAGGGACGACAGGGATGGCTACACCTTC. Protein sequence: CASRDDRDGYTF.